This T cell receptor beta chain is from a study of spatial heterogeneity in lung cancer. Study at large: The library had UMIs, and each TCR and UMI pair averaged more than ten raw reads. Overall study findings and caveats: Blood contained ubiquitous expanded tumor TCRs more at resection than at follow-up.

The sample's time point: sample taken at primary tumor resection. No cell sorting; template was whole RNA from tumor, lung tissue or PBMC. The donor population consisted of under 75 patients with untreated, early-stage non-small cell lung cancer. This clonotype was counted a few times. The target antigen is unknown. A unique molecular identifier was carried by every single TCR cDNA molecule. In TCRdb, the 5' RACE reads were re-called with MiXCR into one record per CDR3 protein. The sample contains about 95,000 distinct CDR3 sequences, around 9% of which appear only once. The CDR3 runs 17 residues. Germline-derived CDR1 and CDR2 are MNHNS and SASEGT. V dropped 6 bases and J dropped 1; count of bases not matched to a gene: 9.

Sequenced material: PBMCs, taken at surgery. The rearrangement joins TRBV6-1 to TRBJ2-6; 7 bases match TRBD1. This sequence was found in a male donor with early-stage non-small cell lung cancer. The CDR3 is CASSPTGAPSGANVLTF. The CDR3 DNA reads TGTGCCAGCAGCCCTACAGGGGCCCCGTCTGGGGCCAACGTCCTGACTTTC.